This entry lists 10 T cell receptor beta chains sequenced from one sample in a study of T cells in Graves' hyperthyroidism and ophthalmopathy. RNA transcripts were the template for amplifying TCR beta CDR3 regions. TCR CDR3 underwent first-round RT-PCR with the HTBI primer set. One entry per CDR3 protein, called by TCRdb with MiXCR from the multiplex PCR reads. The sample shows some 550,000 distinct CDR3 sequences, approximately 16% of them seen only once. The sequencing input was blood. All receptors derive from a woman in her thirties or forties with Graves' ophthalmopathy.

The CDR3 region has the DNA TGTGCCAGCAGCTTAGATGTTGGACAGGGCCCCGGAAACACCATATATTTT. Its translation: CASSLDVGQGPGNTIYF. The V gene is TRBV7-9, the J gene TRBJ1-3; TRBD1 aligns across 8 bases. The V gene end was trimmed by 1 base and the J gene end by 4 bases; junction bases not matched to a gene: 9. Per the germline V gene, CDR1 is SEHNR and CDR2 is FQNEAQ (reference sequence). CDR3 length: 17 amino acids.

This sequence joins TRBV6-1 and TRBJ2-5; no reliable D call. Trimming stripped 6 bases from V and 8 bases from J, with 13 bases between. This CDR3 is 12 amino acids long. CDR1 is MNHNS, CDR2 SASEGT, per germline. CDR3 sequence: CASRAEPVTQYF. CDR3 DNA sequence: TGTGCCAGCAGAGCCGAGCCGGTAACCCAGTACTTC.

The chain has TRBV20-1 and TRBJ2-7; the D gene is possibly TRBD2 (6 bases). This CDR3 has 14 amino acids. CDR1 is DFQATT and CDR2 is SNEGSKA in the germline V gene (reference sequence). Trimming pared 0 bases from V and 2 bases from J, leaving 11 bases between. The CDR3 coding sequence is TGCAGTGCTAGAGAGGGGGGAGGACCCTACGAGCAGTACTTC. It encodes CSAREGGGPYEQYF.

This clonotype has ten or more counts. V and J are TRBV11-3 and TRBJ2-1, with 7 bases that match TRBD2. There are 12 residues in the CDR3. Germline CDR1 is SGHNT and CDR2 is YENEEA. J gave up 8 bases and V 5 bases, and 3 bases lay outside the gene matches. The chain's CDR3 is CASSQSGDEQFF. The CDR3 DNA is TGTGCCAGCAGCCAAAGCGGGGATGAGCAGTTCTTC.

A remark on this clonotype: One end of the junction varies from germline; a read error may be responsible. The chain combines TRBV19 with TRBJ1-1, with D hard to call. The CDR3 totals 17 residues. CDR1 and CDR2 from the germline V gene are LNHDA and SQIVND (reference sequence). The DNA of the CDR3 is TGTGCCAGTAGCAATTCAAGAAACCCCGGGCCTAACACTGAAGCTTCCTTT. Translation: CASSNSRNPGPNTEASF.

This clonotype has more than one count but fewer than ten. The J gene is TRBJ2-2, the V gene TRBV29-1; a possible D gene is TRBD2 (7 bases). The germline V gene has CDR1 SQVTM and CDR2 ANQGSEA. The CDR3 is 15 amino acids. Trimming stripped 6 bases from V and 0 bases from J, with 14 bases between. DNA for the CDR3: TGCAGCGTGGGGGGGCGGGGCTCGAACACCGGGGAGCTGTTTTTT. It translates to CSVGGRGSNTGELFF.

The chain employs TRBV7-9 and TRBJ2-3; D is unresolved. The germline gives CDR1 SEHNR, CDR2 FQNEAQ (reference sequence). Between the trimmed V and J ends, which lost 5 bases and 5 bases, there was a span of 20 bases. The CDR3 consists of 16 residues. The CDR3 here is CASSLGPSFEEDTQYF. The CDR3 DNA sequence: TGTGCCAGCAGCCTTGGACCGTCGTTTGAGGAAGATACGCAGTATTTT. Full variable domain (rest looked up from reference TRBV7-9 and TRBJ2-3): DTGVSQNPRHKITKRGQNVTFRCDPISEHNRLYWYRQTLGQGPEFLTYFQNEAQLEKSRLLSDRFSAERPKGSFSTLEIQRTEQGDSAMYLCASSLGPSFEEDTQYFGPGTRLTVL.

This chain uses TRBV20-1 with TRBJ1-4, with D hard to call. The germline V gene encodes CDR1 DFQATT and CDR2 SNEGSKA (reference sequence). The CDR3 is 12 amino acids. Trimming left V 6 bases short and J 8 bases short, with 13 bases between. The CDR3 DNA follows: TGCAGTGCCCGACCCGGAGGGGAAAAACTGTTTTTT. Protein product: CSARPGGEKLFF.

This clonotype was seen at least ten times. The V gene is TRBV12-3 or TRBV12-4, the J gene TRBJ2-1; TRBD2 matches at 7 bases. Trimming removed 0 bases from V and 7 bases from J; junction bases left unmatched: 6. The CDR3 runs 15 residues. The CDR3 DNA is TGTGCCAGCAGTTTAGCGGGAGGGACCTTTAATGAGCAGTTCTTC. The encoded protein is CASSLAGGTFNEQFF.

At least ten counts were recorded for this clonotype. V and J are TRBV7-2 and TRBJ2-1; unclear D gene. The CDR3 is 15 amino acids. V lost 1 base and J 2 bases, leaving 9 bases between the germline ends. Germline V gene data show CDR1 as SGHTA and CDR2 as FQGNSA. The CDR3: CASSLGSATYNEQFF. The CDR3, as DNA: TGTGCCAGCAGCTTAGGGTCGGCGACCTACAATGAGCAGTTCTTC.